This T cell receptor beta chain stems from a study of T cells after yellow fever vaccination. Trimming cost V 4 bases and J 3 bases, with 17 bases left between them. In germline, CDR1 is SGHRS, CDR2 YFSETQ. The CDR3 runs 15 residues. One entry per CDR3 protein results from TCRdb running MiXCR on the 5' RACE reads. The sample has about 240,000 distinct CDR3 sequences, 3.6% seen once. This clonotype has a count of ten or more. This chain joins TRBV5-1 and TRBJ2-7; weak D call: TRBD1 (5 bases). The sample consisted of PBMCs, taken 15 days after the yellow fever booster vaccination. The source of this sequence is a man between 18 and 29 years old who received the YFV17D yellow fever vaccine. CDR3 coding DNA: TGCGCCAGCAGCCCCTCGCAGGGAATATACTACGAGCAGTACTTC. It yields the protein CASSPSQGIYYEQYF.